This entry lists 27 T cell receptor beta chains sequenced from one sample in a study of tumor-infiltrating lymphocytes in localized non-small cell lung cancer. Libraries were prepared by immunoSEQ multiplex PCR; TCRdb keeps only in-frame clonotypes and omits some of them. The sample holds under 35,000 clones, approximately 83% seen once. The sequenced sample was lung tumor tissue. The origin of the receptors is a human donor with non-small cell lung cancer.

This clone was counted a few times. This chain links TRBV25-1 with TRBJ1-1; a weak D match, TRBD1 (6 bases). The CDR3 is made up of 14 amino acids. The V gene lost 5 bases and the J gene lost 1 base, with 11 bases spanning the gap. Germline-derived CDR1 and CDR2 are MGHDK and SYGVNS. The CDR3 sequence is CASSSTGKNTEAFF. CDR3 DNA sequence: TGTGCCAGCAGTTCGACAGGAAAGAACACTGAAGCTTTCTTT.

This clone was seen only once. CDR3 residues: CASSYAYGGDYEQYF. The DNA of the CDR3 is TGTGCCAGCAGTTACGCTTATGGAGGGGACTACGAGCAGTACTTC. J is TRBJ2-7 and V is TRBV6-5; possibly TRBD2 for D (6 bases). Germline V gene lookup returns CDR1 MNHEY and CDR2 SVGAGI. This CDR3 has 15 residues. Trimming removed 2 bases from V and 3 bases from J, with 14 bases in between.

The chain employs TRBV6-4 and TRBJ2-6, with TRBD2 matching 7 bases. CDR1 and CDR2 (germline): MRHNA, SNTAGT. V was pared by 5 bases and J by 0 bases, with 7 bases of the junction left unmatched. The CDR3 is made up of 17 amino acids. In DNA, the CDR3 is TGTGCCAGCAGTCCCAGACTAGCCCCCTCTGGGGCCAACGTCCTGACTTTC. Translating gives CASSPRLAPSGANVLTF.

This clone has only a few counts. This chain connects TRBV5-8 to TRBJ2-7; TRBD1 is a possible D gene (5 bases). V shed 9 bases and J shed 2 bases, with 18 bases lying between them. The CDR3 contains 14 residues. Germline CDR1 SGHTS, CDR2 YDEGEE. Here the CDR3 reads CANGPGRATYEQYF. In nucleotides, the CDR3 is TGTGCCAACGGCCCCGGCAGGGCCACCTACGAGCAGTACTTC.

The chain employs TRBV2 and TRBJ2-5; a weak D match, TRBD2 (5 bases). The length of the CDR3 is 15 residues. Germline V gives CDR1 SNHLY, CDR2 FYNNEI. Trimming left V 7 bases short and J 4 bases short, with 19 bases between. In DNA form, the CDR3 reads TGTGCCAGCACTTTGGGAGCGTCGGAGCGAGAGACCCAGTACTTC. Translation gives CASTLGASERETQYF.

This clone turned up a few times. The rearrangement joins TRBV9 to TRBJ1-4, with 9 bases identical to TRBD1. The CDR3 contains 15 residues. Looked up from germline, CDR1 is SGDLS and CDR2 is YYNGEE. Unmatched junction bases numbered 2, after V lost 0 bases and J lost 5 bases. The CDR3 nucleotides are TGTGCCAGCAGCGTAGTTGGGACAGGGAATGAAAAACTGTTTTTT. As protein: CASSVVGTGNEKLFF.

The chain carries TRBV19 and TRBJ1-1, with unresolved D. The CDR3 is made up of 14 amino acids. V was shortened by 3 bases and J by 10 bases, with 18 bases between the two germline ends. The germline V gene encodes CDR1 LNHDA and CDR2 SQIVND (reference sequence). The CDR3 here is CASSMGRLALGAFF. CDR3 DNA: TGTGCCAGTAGTATGGGCCGGTTGGCGTTGGGAGCTTTCTTT.

The chain carries TRBV5-4 and TRBJ2-1, with D maybe TRBD1 (6 bases). CDR3 size: 13 residues. Trimming took 0 bases from V and 9 from J, leaving 10 bases between them. CDR1 is SGHNT and CDR2 is YYREEE in the germline V gene (reference sequence). The CDR3 coding sequence is TGTGCCAGCAGCTTGGCCAGAGGGGGTGAGCAGTTCTTC. Residues: CASSLARGGEQFF.

The chain employs TRBV2 and TRBJ2-2; no definite D call. The CDR3 runs to 16 residues. Germline CDR1 reads SNHLY; CDR2 reads FYNNEI. Trimming pared 2 bases from V and 2 bases from J, leaving 12 bases between. CDR3 protein: CASSETGLGNTGELFF. The CDR3 DNA reads TGTGCCAGCAGTGAAACCGGGCTAGGTAACACCGGGGAGCTGTTTTTT.

This rearrangement joins TRBV5-6 to TRBJ2-6; unclear D gene. CDR3 length: 13 residues. Germline V CDR1 and CDR2: SGHDT, YYEEEE. The V and J ends lost 5 bases and 6 bases respectively, with 9 bases between them. The CDR3: CASRQRSANVLTF. CDR3 sequence (DNA): TGTGCCAGCAGGCAGAGGTCGGCCAACGTCCTGACTTTC.

The chain uses TRBV6-1 and TRBJ1-1; D not resolved. V was clipped by 2 bases and J by 6 bases, with 10 bases between them. The CDR3 has 13 amino acids. Germline-derived CDR1 and CDR2 are MNHNS and SASEGT. CDR3 in amino acids: CASSERTGAEAFF. CDR3 DNA: TGTGCCAGCAGTGAAAGGACTGGCGCTGAAGCTTTCTTT.

The genes are TRBV9 and TRBJ1-2; D perhaps matches TRBD1 (5 bases). This CDR3 comprises 13 residues. The ends were cut back, 4 bases at V and 4 bases at J, with 11 bases in the middle. Germline V gene sequence: CDR1 SGDLS, CDR2 YYNGEE. In nucleotides, the CDR3 is TGTGCCAGCAGCCAAGGGGCGGTCTATGGCTACACCTTC. It yields the protein CASSQGAVYGYTF.

Here the CDR3 reads CASSDRQSGEQYF. In DNA, the CDR3 is TGTGCCAGCAGTGACAGGCAGTCCGGCGAGCAGTACTTC. The chain carries TRBV6-4 and TRBJ2-7; no clear D gene. The V and J ends lost 2 bases and 6 bases respectively, with 11 bases between them. Germline V gene lookup returns CDR1 MRHNA and CDR2 SNTAGT. This CDR3 has 13 residues.

V and J are TRBV7-9 and TRBJ2-7, with D unresolved. Trimming took off 3 bases at V and 0 bases at J, with 6 bases between the two ends. This CDR3 spans 13 amino acids. CDR1 and CDR2 from the germline V gene are SEHNR and FQNEAQ (reference sequence). CDR3 sequence reads: CASSLDDSYEQYF. DNA of the CDR3: TGTGCCAGCAGCTTGGACGACTCCTACGAGCAGTACTTC.

The chain combines TRBV6-1 with TRBJ2-5, with D perhaps matching TRBD2 (5 bases). This CDR3 comprises 11 residues. V dropped 2 bases and J dropped 13 bases, with 11 bases sitting between them. Germline lookup yields CDR1 MNHNS and CDR2 SASEGT. The CDR3 region has the DNA TGTGCCAGCAGTGAAAACGAGGGTCCGTACTTC. Translated: CASSENEGPYF.

This rearrangement joins TRBV2 to TRBJ2-2; D is uncertain. This CDR3 spans 14 amino acids. V lost 6 bases, J lost 1 base, and 9 bases lay in between. Germline CDR1 and CDR2: SNHLY and FYNNEI. The CDR3 bases are TGTGCCAGCAGGACGATCCGGAACACCGGGGAGCTGTTTTTT. Amino acids: CASRTIRNTGELFF.

V and J are TRBV7-8 and TRBJ2-7; D is possibly TRBD1 (5 bases). Trimming shortened V by 1 base and J by 4 bases, and 20 bases separated the two germline ends. The CDR3 is 17 residues long. Germline V gene data show CDR1 as SGHVS and CDR2 as FQNEAQ. CDR3 protein: CASSLGVAGLKGYEQYF. CDR3 DNA sequence: TGTGCCAGCAGCTTAGGGGTCGCAGGGTTGAAGGGATACGAGCAGTACTTC.

This chain connects TRBV5-6 to TRBJ2-7; 11 positions agree with TRBD2. The CDR3 length is 15 residues. Germline values: CDR1 SGHDT, CDR2 YYEEEE. Trimming cost V 3 bases and J 4 bases; bases outside gene matches: 6. CDR3 nucleotide sequence: TGTGCCAGCAGCTGGGGGACTAGCGGAAAGTACGAGCAGTACTTC. It encodes CASSWGTSGKYEQYF. Drawing the rest from reference TRBV5-6 and TRBJ2-7, the complete variable domain is DAGVTQSPTHLIKTRGQQVTLRCSPKSGHDTVSWYQQALGQGPQFIFQYYEEEERQRGNFPDRFSGHQFPNYSSELNVNALLLGDSALYLCASSWGTSGKYEQYFGPGTRLTVT.

The V call is TRBV6-1, the J call TRBJ1-1; the match to TRBD1 covers 8 bases. J gave up 5 bases and V 5 bases, and 7 bases lay outside the gene matches. The CDR3 extends over 14 amino acids. Germline lookup yields CDR1 MNHNS and CDR2 SASEGT. CDR3: CASSPDRARTEAFF. The CDR3 nucleotides are TGTGCCAGCAGTCCGGACAGGGCGAGAACTGAAGCTTTCTTT.

V gene TRBV19 combines with J gene TRBJ2-3, with D perhaps TRBD2 (6 bases). CDR1 and CDR2 (germline): LNHDA, SQIVND (reference sequence). The CDR3 spans 15 residues. The V end was cut by 5 bases, the J end by 8 bases, with 20 bases between. DNA for the CDR3: TGTGCCAGTAGTGTCAGCGGGCACAGCGGAGGTACGCAGTATTTT. Protein product: CASSVSGHSGGTQYF. Looking up the rest from reference TRBV19 and TRBJ2-3 gives the full variable domain: DGGITQSPKYLFRKEGQNVTLSCEQNLNHDAMYWYRQDPGQGLRLIYYSQIVNDFQKGDIAEGYSVSREKKESFPLTVTSAQKNPTAFYLCASSVSGHSGGTQYFGPGTRLTVL.

The chain recombines TRBV7-2 with TRBJ1-1, with no clear D. The V end lost 2 bases, the J end lost 5 bases, and 12 bases lay between the germline ends. Germline V gives CDR1 SGHTA, CDR2 FQGNSA. The CDR3 is made up of 14 amino acids. The CDR3 DNA reads as TGTGCCAGCAGCTTATTTGGGTCCGGGACTGAAGCTTTCTTT. Its translation: CASSLFGSGTEAFF.

The chain recombines TRBV7-6 with TRBJ2-5, with D uncertain. The V end lost 5 bases, the J end lost 5 bases, and 12 bases lay between the germline ends. CDR1 and CDR2 (germline): SGHVS, FNYEAQ. This CDR3 spans 13 amino acids. The DNA of the CDR3 is TGTGCCAGCAGCGCTGGGCCCCGGGAGACCCAGTACTTC. Protein sequence: CASSAGPRETQYF.

V is TRBV4-1 and J is TRBJ1-1; D not resolved. Trimming left V 3 bases short and J 4 bases short, with 21 bases between. CDR1 MGHRA and CDR2 YSYEKL come from the germline V gene. CDR3 length equals 17 residues. The CDR3 protein is CASSHAVGRVRGTEAFF. CDR3 in DNA: TGCGCCAGCAGCCATGCAGTGGGGAGGGTCAGAGGCACTGAAGCTTTCTTT.

This rearrangement joins TRBV7-6 to TRBJ1-2; D may be TRBD1 (6 bases). Trimming pared 4 bases from V and 5 bases from J, leaving 17 bases between. CDR3 length equals 15 residues. Per the germline V gene, CDR1 is SGHVS and CDR2 is FNYEAQ. CDR3 DNA: TGTGCCAGCAGCTCGAACCCGGACAGATCTTATGGCTACACCTTC. Translating gives CASSSNPDRSYGYTF.

The V call is TRBV7-2, the J call TRBJ1-2, with TRBD1 matching over 7 bases. Losses at the gene ends were 5 bases for V and 4 bases for J; bases not matched to a gene: 10. The CDR3 sequence is 15 residues long. CDR1 is SGHTA, CDR2 FQGNSA, per germline. In DNA form, the CDR3 reads TGTGCCAGCAGCCAACCCGACAGGGCGGCCTATGGCTACACCTTC. Protein product: CASSQPDRAAYGYTF.

The V gene is TRBV2, the J gene TRBJ2-3, with 10 nucleotides matching TRBD1. The CDR3 has 16 residues. Per germline, CDR1 SNHLY and CDR2 FYNNEI. Trimming cost V 9 bases and J 5 bases; bases outside gene matches: 14. CDR3 DNA: TGTGCCAGTTCCAAAGGGAGGGGACAGGGGCAAGATACGCAGTATTTT. This codes for CASSKGRGQGQDTQYF.

V gene TRBV11-2 combines with J gene TRBJ2-1, with TRBD2 matching 11 bases. CDR1 is SGHAT and CDR2 is FQNNGV in the germline V gene. The CDR3 sequence is 16 residues long. Trimming cost V 4 bases and J 7 bases; bases outside gene matches: 9. CDR3 sequence: CASSSRRTSGWNEQFF. In nucleotides, the CDR3 is TGTGCCAGCAGCTCCCGCAGGACTAGCGGGTGGAATGAGCAGTTCTTC.